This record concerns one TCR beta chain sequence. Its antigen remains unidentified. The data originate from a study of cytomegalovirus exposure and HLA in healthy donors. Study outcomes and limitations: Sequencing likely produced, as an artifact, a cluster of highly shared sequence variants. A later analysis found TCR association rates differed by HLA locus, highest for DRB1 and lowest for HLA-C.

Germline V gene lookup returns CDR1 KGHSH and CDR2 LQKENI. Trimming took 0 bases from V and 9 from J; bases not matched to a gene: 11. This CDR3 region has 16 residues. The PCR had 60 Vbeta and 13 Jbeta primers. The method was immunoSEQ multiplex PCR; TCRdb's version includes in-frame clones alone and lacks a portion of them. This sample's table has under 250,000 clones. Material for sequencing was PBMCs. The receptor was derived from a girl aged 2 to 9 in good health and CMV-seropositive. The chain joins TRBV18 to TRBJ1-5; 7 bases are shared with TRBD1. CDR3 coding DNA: TGTGCCAGCTCACCACCAATTGGACAGGCGCCCAGGCCCCAGCATTTT. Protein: CASSPPIGQAPRPQHF.